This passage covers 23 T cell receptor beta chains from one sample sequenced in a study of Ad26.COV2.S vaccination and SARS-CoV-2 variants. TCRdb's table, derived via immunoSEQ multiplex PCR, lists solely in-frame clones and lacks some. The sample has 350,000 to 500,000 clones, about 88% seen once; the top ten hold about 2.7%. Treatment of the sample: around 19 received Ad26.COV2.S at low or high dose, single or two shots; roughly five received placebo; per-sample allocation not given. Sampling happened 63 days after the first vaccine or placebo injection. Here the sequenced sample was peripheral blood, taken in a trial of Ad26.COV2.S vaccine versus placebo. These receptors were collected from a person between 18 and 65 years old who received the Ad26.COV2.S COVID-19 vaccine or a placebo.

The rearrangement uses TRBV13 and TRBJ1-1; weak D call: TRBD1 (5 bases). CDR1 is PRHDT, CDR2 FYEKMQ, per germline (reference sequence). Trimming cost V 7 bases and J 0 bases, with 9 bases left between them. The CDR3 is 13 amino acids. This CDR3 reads CASTWGVNTEAFF. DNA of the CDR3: TGTGCCAGCACCTGGGGGGTGAACACTGAAGCTTTCTTT. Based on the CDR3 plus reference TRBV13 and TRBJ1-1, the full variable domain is AAGVIQSPRHLIKEKRETATLKCYPIPRHDTVYWYQQGPGQDPQFLISFYEKMQSDKGSIPDRFSAQQFSDYHSELNMSSLELGDSALYFCASTWGVNTEAFFGQGTRLTVV.

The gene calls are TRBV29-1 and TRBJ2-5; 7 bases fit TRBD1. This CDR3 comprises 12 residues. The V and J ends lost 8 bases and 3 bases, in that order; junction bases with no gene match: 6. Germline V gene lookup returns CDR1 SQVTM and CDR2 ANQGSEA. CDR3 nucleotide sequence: TGCAGCTCCCAAGGGGGCGAAGAGACCCAGTACTTC. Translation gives CSSQGGEETQYF.

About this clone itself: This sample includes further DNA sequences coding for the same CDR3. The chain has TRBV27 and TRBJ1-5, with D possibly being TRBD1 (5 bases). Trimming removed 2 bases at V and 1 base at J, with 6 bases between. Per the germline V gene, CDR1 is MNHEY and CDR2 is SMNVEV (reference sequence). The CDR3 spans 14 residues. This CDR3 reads CASSLGGSNQPQHF. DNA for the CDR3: TGTGCCAGCAGTTTAGGGGGGAGCAATCAGCCCCAGCATTTT.

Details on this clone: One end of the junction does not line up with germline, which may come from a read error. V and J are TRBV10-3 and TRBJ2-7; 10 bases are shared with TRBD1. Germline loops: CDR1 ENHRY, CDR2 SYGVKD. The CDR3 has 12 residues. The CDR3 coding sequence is TGTGCCATCAGTGATCCGGACAGGGGGAAGCACTTC. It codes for CAISDPDRGKHF.

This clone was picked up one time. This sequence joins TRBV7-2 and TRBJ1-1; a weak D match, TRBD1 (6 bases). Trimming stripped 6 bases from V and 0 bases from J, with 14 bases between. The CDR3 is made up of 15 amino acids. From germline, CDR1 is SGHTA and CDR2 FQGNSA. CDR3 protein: CASRSRGEVNTEAFF. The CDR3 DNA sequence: TGTGCCAGCAGGTCGAGGGGGGAAGTGAACACTGAAGCTTTCTTT.

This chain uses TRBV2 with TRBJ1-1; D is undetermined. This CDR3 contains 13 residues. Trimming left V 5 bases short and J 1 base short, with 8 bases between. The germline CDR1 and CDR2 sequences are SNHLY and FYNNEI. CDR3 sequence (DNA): TGTGCCAGCAGTCCCCGATGGAACACTGAAGCTTTCTTT. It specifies CASSPRWNTEAFF.

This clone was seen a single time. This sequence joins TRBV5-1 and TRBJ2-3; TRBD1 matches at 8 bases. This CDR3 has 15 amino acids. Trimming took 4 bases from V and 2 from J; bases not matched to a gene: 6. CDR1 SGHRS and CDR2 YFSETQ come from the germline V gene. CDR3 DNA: TGCGCCAGCAGCCTGCAGGGGGCTAACACAGATACGCAGTATTTT. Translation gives CASSLQGANTDTQYF. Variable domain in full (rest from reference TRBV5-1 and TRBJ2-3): KAGVTQTPRYLIKTRGQQVTLSCSPISGHRSVSWYQQTPGQGLQFLFEYFSETQRNKGNFPGRFSGRQFSNSRSEMNVSTLELGDSALYLCASSLQGANTDTQYFGPGTRLTVL.

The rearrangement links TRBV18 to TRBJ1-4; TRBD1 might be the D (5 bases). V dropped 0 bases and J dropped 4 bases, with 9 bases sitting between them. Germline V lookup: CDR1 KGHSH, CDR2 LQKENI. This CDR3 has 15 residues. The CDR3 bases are TGTGCCAGCTCACCACCGGGGGATAGTAATGAAAAACTGTTTTTT. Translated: CASSPPGDSNEKLFF.

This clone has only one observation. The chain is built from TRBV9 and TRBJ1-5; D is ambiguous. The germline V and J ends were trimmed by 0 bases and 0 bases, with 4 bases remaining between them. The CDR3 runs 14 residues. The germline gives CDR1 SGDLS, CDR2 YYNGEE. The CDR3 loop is CASSVGYSNQPQHF. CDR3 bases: TGTGCCAGCAGCGTAGGTTATAGCAATCAGCCCCAGCATTTT.

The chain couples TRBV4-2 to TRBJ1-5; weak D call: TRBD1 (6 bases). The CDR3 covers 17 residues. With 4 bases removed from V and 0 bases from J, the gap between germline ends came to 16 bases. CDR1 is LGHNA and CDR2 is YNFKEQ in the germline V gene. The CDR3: CASSRQGPLYSNQPQHF. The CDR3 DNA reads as TGTGCCAGCAGCCGGCAGGGGCCCCTTTATAGCAATCAGCCCCAGCATTTT.

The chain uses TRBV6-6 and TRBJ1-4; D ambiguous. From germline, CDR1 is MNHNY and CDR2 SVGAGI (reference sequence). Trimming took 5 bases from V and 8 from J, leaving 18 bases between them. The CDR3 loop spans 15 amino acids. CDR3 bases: TGTGCCAGCAGTCTGAGGCCGCGGGTGGGGGAAAAACTGTTTTTT. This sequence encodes CASSLRPRVGEKLFF.

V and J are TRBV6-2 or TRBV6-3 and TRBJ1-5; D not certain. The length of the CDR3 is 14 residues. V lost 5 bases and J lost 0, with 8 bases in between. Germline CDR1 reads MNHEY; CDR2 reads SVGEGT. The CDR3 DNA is TGTGCCAGCAGTGACCGATATAGCAATCAGCCCCAGCATTTT. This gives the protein CASSDRYSNQPQHF.

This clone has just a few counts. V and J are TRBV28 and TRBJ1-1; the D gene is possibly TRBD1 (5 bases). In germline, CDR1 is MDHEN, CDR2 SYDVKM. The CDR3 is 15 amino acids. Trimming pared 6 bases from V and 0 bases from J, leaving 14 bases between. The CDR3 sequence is CASSPGGSVNTEAFF. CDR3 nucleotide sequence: TGTGCCAGCAGCCCCGGGGGGTCAGTGAACACTGAAGCTTTCTTT.

The CDR3 DNA reads TGTGCCAGCAGCCCCGGGGGCACCACGGGCCCTCATGAGCAGTTCTTC. Protein: CASSPGGTTGPHEQFF. The gene calls are TRBV5-4 and TRBJ2-1, with D perhaps TRBD1 or TRBD2 (6 bases each). CDR1 and CDR2 from the germline V gene are SGHNT and YYREEE (reference sequence). This CDR3 spans 16 amino acids. V was pared by 4 bases and J by 8 bases, with 22 bases between.

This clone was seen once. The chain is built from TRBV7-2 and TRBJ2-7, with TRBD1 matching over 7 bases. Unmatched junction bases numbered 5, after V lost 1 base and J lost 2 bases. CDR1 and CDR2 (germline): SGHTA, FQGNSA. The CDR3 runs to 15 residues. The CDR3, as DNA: TGTGCCAGCAGCTTAGTGGGGACAGTGACCTACGAGCAGTACTTC. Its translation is CASSLVGTVTYEQYF.

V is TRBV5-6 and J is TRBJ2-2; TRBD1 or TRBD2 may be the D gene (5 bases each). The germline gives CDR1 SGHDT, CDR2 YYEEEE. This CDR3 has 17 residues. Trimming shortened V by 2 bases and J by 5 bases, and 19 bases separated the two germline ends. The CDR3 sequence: CASSFWLGRGSTGELFF. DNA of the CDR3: TGTGCCAGCAGCTTTTGGCTTGGACGGGGCTCAACCGGGGAGCTGTTTTTT.

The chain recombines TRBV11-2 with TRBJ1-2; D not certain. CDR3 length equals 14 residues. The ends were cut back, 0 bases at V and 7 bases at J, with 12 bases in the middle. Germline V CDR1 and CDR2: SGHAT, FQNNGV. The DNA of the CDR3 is TGTGCCAGCAGCTTAGATAGGCGCCAACTTGGCTACACCTTC. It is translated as CASSLDRRQLGYTF. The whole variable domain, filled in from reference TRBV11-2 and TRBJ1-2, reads EAGVAQSPRYKIIEKRQSVAFWCNPISGHATLYWYQQILGQGPKLLIQFQNNGVVDDSQLPKDRFSAERLKGVDSTLKIQPAKLEDSAVYLCASSLDRRQLGYTFGSGTRLTVV.

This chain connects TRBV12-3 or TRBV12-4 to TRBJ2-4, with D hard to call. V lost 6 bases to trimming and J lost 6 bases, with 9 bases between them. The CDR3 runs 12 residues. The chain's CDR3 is CASSLHGNIQYF. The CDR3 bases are TGTGCCAGCAGCCTCCACGGAAACATTCAGTACTTC.

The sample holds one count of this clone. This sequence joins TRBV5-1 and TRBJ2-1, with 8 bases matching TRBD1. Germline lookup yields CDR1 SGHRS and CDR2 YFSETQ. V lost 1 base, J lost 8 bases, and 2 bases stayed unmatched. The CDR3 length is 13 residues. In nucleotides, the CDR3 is TGCGCCAGCAGCTTGTTGACAGGGGATGAGCAGTTCTTC. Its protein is CASSLLTGDEQFF. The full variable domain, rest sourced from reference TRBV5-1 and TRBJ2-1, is KAGVTQTPRYLIKTRGQQVTLSCSPISGHRSVSWYQQTPGQGLQFLFEYFSETQRNKGNFPGRFSGRQFSNSRSEMNVSTLELGDSALYLCASSLLTGDEQFFGPGTRLTVL.

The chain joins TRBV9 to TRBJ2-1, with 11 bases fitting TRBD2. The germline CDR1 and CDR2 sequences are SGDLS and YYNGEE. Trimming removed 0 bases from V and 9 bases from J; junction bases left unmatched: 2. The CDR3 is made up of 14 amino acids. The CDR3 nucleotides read TGTGCCAGCAGCGTAGAACTAGCGGGGGTTGAGCAGTTCTTC. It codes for CASSVELAGVEQFF. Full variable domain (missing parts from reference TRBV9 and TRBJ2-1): DSGVTQTPKHLITATGQRVTLRCSPRSGDLSVYWYQQSLDQGLQFLIQYYNGEERAKGNILERFSAQQFPDLHSELNLSSLELGDSALYFCASSVELAGVEQFFGPGTRLTVL.

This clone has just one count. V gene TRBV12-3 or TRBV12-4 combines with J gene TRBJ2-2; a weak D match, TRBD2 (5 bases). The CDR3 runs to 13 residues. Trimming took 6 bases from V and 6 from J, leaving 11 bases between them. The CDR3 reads CASRVYGAGELFF. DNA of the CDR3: TGTGCCAGCAGGGTTTACGGGGCCGGGGAGCTGTTTTTT.

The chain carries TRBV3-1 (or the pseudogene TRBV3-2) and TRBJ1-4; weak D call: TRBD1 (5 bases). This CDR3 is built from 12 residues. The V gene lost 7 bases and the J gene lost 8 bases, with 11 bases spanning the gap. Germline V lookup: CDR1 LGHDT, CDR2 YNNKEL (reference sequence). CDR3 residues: CASTLGAEKLFF. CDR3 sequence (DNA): TGTGCCAGCACCCTCGGGGCGGAAAAACTGTTTTTT.

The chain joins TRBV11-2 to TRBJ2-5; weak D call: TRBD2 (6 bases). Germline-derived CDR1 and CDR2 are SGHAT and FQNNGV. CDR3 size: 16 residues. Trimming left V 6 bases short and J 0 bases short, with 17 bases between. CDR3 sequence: CASRPDGTEYQETQYF. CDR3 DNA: TGTGCCAGCAGGCCTGACGGGACTGAGTACCAAGAGACCCAGTACTTC.